The 17 T cell receptor beta chains listed next were all sequenced from one sample in a study of blood T cell repertoires in COVID-19. Generated by immunoSEQ multiplex PCR, the TCRdb table keeps only in-frame clones and is missing some. The repertoire holds roughly 140,000 clones, with 87% as singletons. The sample taken for sequencing was PBMCs or T cells enriched from blood (not recorded which). The receptors were gathered from a man aged 60 to 75 who had recovered from COVID-19.

The chain joins TRBV28 to TRBJ2-1, with 7 bases fitting TRBD1. V lost 8 bases to trimming and J lost 12 bases; unmatched junction nucleotides: 7. The germline V gene encodes CDR1 MDHEN and CDR2 SYDVKM. The CDR3 covers 11 residues. DNA for the CDR3: TGTGCCAGCCTCAAGGGGGCTCGGCAGTTCTTC. Protein: CASLKGARQFF.

This chain connects TRBV5-4 to TRBJ2-3; 11 bases fit TRBD2. V trimming: 4 bases; J trimming: 7 bases; junction bases outside the gene matches: 14. The CDR3 has 17 amino acids. Germline assignment: CDR1 SGHNT and CDR2 YYREEE (reference sequence). The DNA of the CDR3 is TGTGCCAGCAGCCCCTACCCTCCAGGGACTAGCGGATATACGCAGTATTTT. As protein: CASSPYPPGTSGYTQYF.

This clone is a singleton in its sample. The chain joins TRBV10-3 to TRBJ2-7, with 7 nucleotides matching TRBD1. J was trimmed by 0 bases and V by 8 bases; bases with no gene match: 1. Germline-derived CDR1 and CDR2 are ENHRY and SYGVKD. The CDR3 runs 12 residues. The CDR3, as DNA: TGTGCCATCGGGACAGCCTCCTACGAGCAGTACTTC. This gives the protein CAIGTASYEQYF.

CDR3 sequence (DNA): TGTGCCAGCAGTAGGGCGGGGGGTTACAATGAGCAGTTCTTC. Translation: CASSRAGGYNEQFF. The chain has TRBV28 and TRBJ2-1; TRBD2 agrees at 8 bases. This CDR3 comprises 14 residues. Germline CDR1 MDHEN, CDR2 SYDVKM. With V trimmed by 5 bases and J by 4 bases, 4 bases remained unmatched.

CDR3 region: CASSDPSGSTDTQYF. The CDR3 nucleotides are TGTGCCAGCAGTGACCCTAGCGGGAGCACAGATACGCAGTATTTT. This chain joins TRBV2 and TRBJ2-3; TRBD2 agrees at 8 bases. The CDR3 contains 15 residues. Germline-derived CDR1 and CDR2 are SNHLY and FYNNEI. The V gene end was trimmed by 3 bases and the J gene end by 0 bases; junction bases not matched to a gene: 2.

The chain carries TRBV5-5 and TRBJ2-1, with D uncertain. CDR1 is SGHKS and CDR2 is YYEKEE in the germline V gene (reference sequence). Trimming pared 0 bases from V and 5 bases from J, leaving 9 bases between. CDR3 length: 14 residues. The CDR3 nucleotides read TGTGCCAGCAGCTTGGTGGGCAGAAACAATGAGCAGTTCTTC. Translated: CASSLVGRNNEQFF.

The chain is built from TRBV28 and TRBJ2-1; weak D call: TRBD1 (6 bases). Germline CDR1 reads MDHEN; CDR2 reads SYDVKM. The CDR3 covers 15 residues. V lost 11 bases to trimming and J lost 0 bases, with 17 bases between them. CDR3 protein: CAHRAGLNSYNEQFF. CDR3 bases: TGTGCCCACAGGGCAGGGCTGAACTCCTACAATGAGCAGTTCTTC.

The gene calls are TRBV15 and TRBJ2-7; unclear D gene. Germline-derived CDR1 and CDR2 are LNHNV and YYDKDF (reference sequence). V was pared by 0 bases and J by 1 base, with 4 bases between. The CDR3 spans 13 residues. DNA of the CDR3: TGTGCCACCAGCAGAGATATGTCCTACGAGCAGTACTTC. Its translation: CATSRDMSYEQYF.

The V gene is TRBV29-1, the J gene TRBJ1-5; 7 bases are shared with TRBD1. CDR1 and CDR2 from the germline V gene are SQVTM and ANQGSEA. The CDR3 is made up of 16 amino acids. V lost 6 bases, J lost 0 bases, and 11 bases stayed unmatched. CDR3 nucleotides: TGCAGCGTGGGGACAGCTCCGTATTATAGCAATCAGCCCCAGCATTTT. Translating gives CSVGTAPYYSNQPQHF.

The chain employs TRBV28 and TRBJ2-1; TRBD2 aligns across 8 bases. The CDR3 extends over 15 amino acids. Looked up from germline, CDR1 is MDHEN and CDR2 is SYDVKM. Trimming took 1 base from V and 8 from J; bases not matched to a gene: 7. CDR3 sequence reads: CASSLSGTRDYEQFF. CDR3 sequence (DNA): TGTGCCAGCAGTTTATCAGGGACTAGGGACTATGAGCAGTTCTTC.

J is TRBJ2-7 and V is TRBV12-3 or TRBV12-4, with 8 nucleotides matching TRBD1. CDR3 length: 13 amino acids. V was pared by 6 bases and J by 2 bases, with 3 bases of the junction left unmatched. The CDR3 DNA reads TGTGCCAGCAGGGGGACAGGTGCCTACGAGCAGTACTTC. This encodes CASRGTGAYEQYF.

This chain uses TRBV7-3 with TRBJ2-1, with 8 positions matching TRBD2. V trimming: 6 bases; J trimming: 0 bases; junction bases outside the gene matches: 7. In germline, CDR1 is SGHTA, CDR2 FQGTGA. CDR3 size: 16 residues. The CDR3 sequence: CASRARSGSSYNEQFF. DNA for the CDR3: TGTGCCAGCAGGGCCAGAAGCGGGAGCTCCTACAATGAGCAGTTCTTC.

The V gene is TRBV7-3, the J gene TRBJ1-2; TRBD1 matches at 9 bases. CDR3 size: 15 residues. J was trimmed by 7 bases and V by 4 bases; bases with no gene match: 10. Per germline, CDR1 SGHTA and CDR2 FQGTGA. CDR3: CASSSPGTGPTGYTF. CDR3 coding DNA: TGTGCCAGCAGCTCCCCTGGGACAGGGCCCACTGGCTACACCTTC.

The chain joins TRBV2 to TRBJ1-2; D uncertain. Per germline, CDR1 SNHLY and CDR2 FYNNEI. Trimming removed 4 bases at V and 4 bases at J, with 13 bases between. CDR3 size: 14 residues. CDR3 region: CASSVELNPYGYTF. Here the CDR3 DNA reads TGTGCCAGCAGTGTGGAGCTAAATCCCTATGGCTACACCTTC.

CDR3 sequence (DNA): TGTGCCAGTAGAGACAGCATGAACACTGAAGCTTTCTTT. Translation gives CASRDSMNTEAFF. The chain combines TRBV19 with TRBJ1-1; possible D gene TRBD1, 5 bases. This CDR3 has 13 residues. The V end was cut by 6 bases, the J end by 0 bases, with 8 bases between. Germline values: CDR1 LNHDA, CDR2 SQIVND (reference sequence). Combining the CDR3 with reference TRBV19 and TRBJ1-1 gives the whole variable domain DGGITQSPKYLFRKEGQNVTLSCEQNLNHDAMYWYRQDPGQGLRLIYYSQIVNDFQKGDIAEGYSVSREKKESFPLTVTSAQKNPTAFYLCASRDSMNTEAFFGQGTRLTVV.

V usage is TRBV5-4 and J usage is TRBJ2-4, with TRBD2 as a possible D gene (6 bases). Germline assignment: CDR1 SGHNT and CDR2 YYREEE (reference sequence). The CDR3 covers 16 residues. V was shortened by 0 bases and J by 6 bases, with 16 bases between the two germline ends. The CDR3 region is CASSLGRGFRGNIQYF. Written as DNA, the CDR3 is TGTGCCAGCAGCTTGGGTCGGGGGTTTCGAGGAAACATTCAGTACTTC.

The chain couples TRBV30 to TRBJ2-6; 7 nucleotides align to TRBD1. The CDR3 has 14 amino acids. The germline gives CDR1 GTSNPN, CDR2 SVGIG (reference sequence). The CDR3 DNA sequence: TGTGCGCGAACAGGGGTCGGTGGGGCCAACGTCCTGACTTTC. Translation gives CARTGVGGANVLTF.